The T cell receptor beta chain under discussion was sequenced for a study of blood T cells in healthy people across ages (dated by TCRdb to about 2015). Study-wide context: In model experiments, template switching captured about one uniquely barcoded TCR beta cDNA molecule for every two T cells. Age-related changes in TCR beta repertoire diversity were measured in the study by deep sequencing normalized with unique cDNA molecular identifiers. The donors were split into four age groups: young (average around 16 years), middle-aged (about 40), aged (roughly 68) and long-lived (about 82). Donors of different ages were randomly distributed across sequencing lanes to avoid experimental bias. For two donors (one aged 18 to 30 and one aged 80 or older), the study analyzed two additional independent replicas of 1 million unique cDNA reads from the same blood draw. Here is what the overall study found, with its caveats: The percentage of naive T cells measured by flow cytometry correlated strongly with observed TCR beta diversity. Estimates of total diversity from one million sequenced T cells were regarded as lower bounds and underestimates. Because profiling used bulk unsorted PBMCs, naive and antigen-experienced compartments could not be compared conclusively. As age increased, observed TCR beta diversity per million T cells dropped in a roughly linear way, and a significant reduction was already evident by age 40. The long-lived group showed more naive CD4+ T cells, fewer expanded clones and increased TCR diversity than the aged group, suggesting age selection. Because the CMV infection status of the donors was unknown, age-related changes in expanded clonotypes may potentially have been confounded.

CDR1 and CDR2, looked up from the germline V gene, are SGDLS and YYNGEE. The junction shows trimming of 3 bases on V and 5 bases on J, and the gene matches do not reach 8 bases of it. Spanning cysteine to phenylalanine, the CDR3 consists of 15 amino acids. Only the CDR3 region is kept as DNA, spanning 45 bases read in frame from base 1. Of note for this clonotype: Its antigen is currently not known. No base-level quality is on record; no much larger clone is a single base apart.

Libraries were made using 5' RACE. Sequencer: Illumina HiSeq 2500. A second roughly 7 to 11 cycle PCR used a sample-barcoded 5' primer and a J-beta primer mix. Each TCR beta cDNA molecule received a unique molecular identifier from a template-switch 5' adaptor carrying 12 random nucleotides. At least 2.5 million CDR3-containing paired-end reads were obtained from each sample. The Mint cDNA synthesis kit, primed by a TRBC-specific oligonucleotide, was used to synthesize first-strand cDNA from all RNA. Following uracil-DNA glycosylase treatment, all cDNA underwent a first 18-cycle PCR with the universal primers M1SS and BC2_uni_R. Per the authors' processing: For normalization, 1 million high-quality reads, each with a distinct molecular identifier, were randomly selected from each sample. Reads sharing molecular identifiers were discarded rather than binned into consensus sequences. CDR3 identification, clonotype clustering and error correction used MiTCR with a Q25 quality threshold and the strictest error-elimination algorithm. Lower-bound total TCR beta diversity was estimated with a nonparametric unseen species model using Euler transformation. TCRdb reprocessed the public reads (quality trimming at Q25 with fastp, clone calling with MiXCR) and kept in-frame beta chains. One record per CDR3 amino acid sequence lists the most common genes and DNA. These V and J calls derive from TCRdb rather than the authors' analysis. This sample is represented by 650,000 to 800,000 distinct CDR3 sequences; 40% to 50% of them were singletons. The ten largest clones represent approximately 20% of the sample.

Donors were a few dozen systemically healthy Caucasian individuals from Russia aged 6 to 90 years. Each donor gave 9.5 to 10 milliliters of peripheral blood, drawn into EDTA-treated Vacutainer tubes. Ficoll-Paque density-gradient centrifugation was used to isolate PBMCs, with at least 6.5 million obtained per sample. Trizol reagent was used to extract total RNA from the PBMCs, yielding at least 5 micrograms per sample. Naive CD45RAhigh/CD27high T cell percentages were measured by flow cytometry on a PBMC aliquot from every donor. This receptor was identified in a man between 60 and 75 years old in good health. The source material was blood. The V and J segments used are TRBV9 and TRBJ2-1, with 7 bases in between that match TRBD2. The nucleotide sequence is TGTGCCAGCAGCGGGGGGGGGACTACAGACAATGAGCAGTTCTTC. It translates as CASSGGGTTDNEQFF.